What follows is one TCR beta chain and its context. Here immunoSEQ multiplex PCR was the method, and the copy in TCRdb shows in-frame clones only, minus some. The table has over a million clones, around 97% seen once. The data originate from a study of shared clonotypes between healthy human individuals. Study-wide context: Per donor, three plates held CD4 naive cells, three held CD4 memory, two held CD8 naive and one held CD8 memory.

Trimming at V came to 4 bases and at J to 6 bases, leaving 8 bases not matched to a gene. This CDR3 has 15 amino acids. Looked up from germline, CDR1 is SGDLS and CDR2 is YYNGEE. The V and J genes are TRBV9 and TRBJ2-2; TRBD2 agrees at 8 bases. The sequence was collected from a man younger than 40 in good health. Source material: naive CD4+ T cells sorted from blood. Subset in this sample: CD45RA+ positively selected. CDR3 in amino acids: CASSREGDGAGELFF. The CDR3 DNA follows: TGTGCCAGCAGCCGGGAGGGAGACGGAGCCGGGGAGCTGTTTTTT.